This T cell receptor beta chain comes out of a study of CD8 T cells in Susac syndrome. RNA, at roughly 0.5 to 1 ug, was reverse transcribed with random hexamers. TCRdb independently ran MiXCR on the immunoSEQ multiplex PCR reads; one entry per CDR3 protein. The sample comprises about 73,000 distinct CDR3 sequences, about 95% of which are singletons, and just under 0.4% rests with the top ten. Sequencing targeted TCR beta in T cells from blood (CD8+ and CD4+). Germline CDR1 SGHTA, CDR2 FQGTGA. The CDR3 runs 16 residues. Unmatched junction bases numbered 9, after V lost 4 bases and J lost 5 bases. Sequenced: CD8+ T cells from PBMCs. The source of this sequence is a human donor with multiple sclerosis. The chain joins TRBV7-3 to TRBJ2-1; TRBD2 aligns across 9 bases. The DNA for the CDR3 is TGTGCCAGCAGCTCCTTAGGCGGGGGGGCCAACAATGAGCAGTTCTTC. Amino acids: CASSSLGGGANNEQFF.